Reported below is one TCR beta chain. What it recognizes is unknown. Germline CDR1 reads KGHSH; CDR2 reads LQKENI. Trimming took off 3 bases at V and 2 bases at J, with 10 bases between the two ends. The CDR3 consists of 15 residues. This sample is drawn from a study of a mutant IDH1 vaccine in newly diagnosed glioma. Regarding time point: week 35, safety follow-up. Each dose of the vaccine consisted of 300 ug of mutant IDH1 20-mer peptide, with topical imiquimod. The data were produced by immunoSEQ multiplex PCR, yet TCRdb's version contains in-frame clones alone and is incomplete. The sample gives around 50,000 clones, 88% of which show up once; around 6% is in the top ten.

This TCR was sampled from a woman between 40 and 55 years old with glioma. V is TRBV18 and J is TRBJ1-4; the D is unclear. The sample here was PBMCs, taken from a glioma patient whose treatment included an IDH1 peptide vaccine. The CDR3 loop reads CASSPSLATNEKLFF. The CDR3 DNA reads as TGTGCCAGCTCACCCTCTCTTGCGACTAATGAAAAACTGTTTTTT.